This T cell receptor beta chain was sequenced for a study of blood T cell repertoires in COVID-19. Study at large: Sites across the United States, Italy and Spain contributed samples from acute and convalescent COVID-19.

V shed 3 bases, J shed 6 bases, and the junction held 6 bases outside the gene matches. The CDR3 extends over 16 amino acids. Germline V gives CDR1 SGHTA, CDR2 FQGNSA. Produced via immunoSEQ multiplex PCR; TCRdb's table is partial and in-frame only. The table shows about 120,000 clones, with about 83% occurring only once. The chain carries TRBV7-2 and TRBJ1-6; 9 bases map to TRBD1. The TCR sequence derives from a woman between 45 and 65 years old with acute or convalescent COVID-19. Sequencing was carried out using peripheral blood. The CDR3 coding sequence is TGTGCCAGCAGCTTGGGACAGGGAGGGGGTAATTCACCCCTCCACTTT. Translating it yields CASSLGQGGGNSPLHF.